This T cell receptor (beta chain) was documented in a study of response to subunit inactivated influenza vaccine. There are a few counts of this clonotype. The target antigen is unknown. V gave up 0 bases and J gave up 1 base, with 10 bases separating them. Germline V gene sequence: CDR1 DFQATT, CDR2 SNEGSKA (reference sequence). The CDR3 has 14 residues. Study-level findings and limits: Researchers suggested that each seasonal influenza vaccination recruits few new T cells.

Each CDR3 protein gets one entry after TCRdb re-called the RT-PCR reads with MiXCR. This sample carries about 500,000 distinct CDR3 sequences, 16% of them seen once, and the ten largest clones take about 3%. The material was CD4+ T cells sorted from PBMCs, obtained less than 25 months after vaccination. This chain uses TRBV20-1 with TRBJ2-7, with a weak D call TRBD1 (5 bases). This TCR was recovered from a man aged 45-69 years who received an inactivated influenza vaccine. The CDR3 nucleotides are TGCAGTGCTAGAGATGCGACAGAGTCCTACGAGCAGTACTTC. Amino acids: CSARDATESYEQYF.